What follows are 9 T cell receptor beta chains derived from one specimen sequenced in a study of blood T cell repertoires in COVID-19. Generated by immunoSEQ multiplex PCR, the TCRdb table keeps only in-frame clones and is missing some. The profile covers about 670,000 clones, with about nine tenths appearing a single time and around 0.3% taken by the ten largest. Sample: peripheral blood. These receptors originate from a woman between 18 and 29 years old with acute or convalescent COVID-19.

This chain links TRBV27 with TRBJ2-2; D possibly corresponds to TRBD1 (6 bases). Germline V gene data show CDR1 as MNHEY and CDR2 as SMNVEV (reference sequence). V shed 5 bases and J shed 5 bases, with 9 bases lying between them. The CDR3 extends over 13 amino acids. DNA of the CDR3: TGTGCCAGCAGTCCCACAGGGACCGGGGAGCTGTTTTTT. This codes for CASSPTGTGELFF.

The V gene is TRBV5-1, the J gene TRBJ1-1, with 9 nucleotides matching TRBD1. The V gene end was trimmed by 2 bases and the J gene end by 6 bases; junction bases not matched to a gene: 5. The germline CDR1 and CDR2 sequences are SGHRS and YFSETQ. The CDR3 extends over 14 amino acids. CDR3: CASSFTGGRAEAFF. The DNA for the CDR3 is TGCGCCAGCAGCTTTACAGGGGGCAGGGCTGAAGCTTTCTTT.

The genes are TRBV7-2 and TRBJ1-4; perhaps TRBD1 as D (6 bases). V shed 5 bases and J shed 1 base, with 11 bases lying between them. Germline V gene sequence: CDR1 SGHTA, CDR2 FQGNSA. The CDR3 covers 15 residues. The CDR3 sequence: CASSKWDKTNEKLFF. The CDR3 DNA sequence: TGTGCCAGCAGCAAATGGGACAAAACTAATGAAAAACTGTTTTTT.

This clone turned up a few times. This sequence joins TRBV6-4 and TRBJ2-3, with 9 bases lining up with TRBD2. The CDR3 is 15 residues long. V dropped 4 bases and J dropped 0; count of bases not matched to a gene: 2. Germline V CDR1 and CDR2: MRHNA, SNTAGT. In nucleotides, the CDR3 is TGTGCCAGCAGTGGGAGCGGGGGGAGCACAGATACGCAGTATTTT. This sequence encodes CASSGSGGSTDTQYF.

The CDR3 DNA sequence: TGTGCCAGCAGCAAAGGCCCGGATGAGGTCAATGAGCAGTTCTTC. Its translation: CASSKGPDEVNEQFF. This rearrangement joins TRBV21-1 to TRBJ2-1; no check of the table's D call, TRBD2, against the DNA was made. TRBV21-1 is noted as a pseudogene. The CDR3 covers 15 residues.

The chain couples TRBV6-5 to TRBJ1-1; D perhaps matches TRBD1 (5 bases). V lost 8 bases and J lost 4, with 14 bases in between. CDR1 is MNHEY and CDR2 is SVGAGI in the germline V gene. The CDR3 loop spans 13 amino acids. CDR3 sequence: CASLGDWGTEAFF. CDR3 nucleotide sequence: TGTGCCAGCTTAGGGGATTGGGGCACTGAAGCTTTCTTT.

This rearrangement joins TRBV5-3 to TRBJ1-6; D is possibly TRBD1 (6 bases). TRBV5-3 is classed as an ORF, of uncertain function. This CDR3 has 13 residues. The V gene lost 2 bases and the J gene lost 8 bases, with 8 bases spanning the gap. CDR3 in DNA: TGTGCCAGAAGCTTCAGGGGCGATTCACCCCTCCACTTT. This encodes CARSFRGDSPLHF.

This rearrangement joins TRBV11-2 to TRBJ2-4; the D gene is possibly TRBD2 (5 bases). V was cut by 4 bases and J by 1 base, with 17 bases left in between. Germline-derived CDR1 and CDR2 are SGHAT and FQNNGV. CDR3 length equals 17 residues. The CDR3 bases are TGTGCCAGCAGCTCCGTCCCTAGCTCACTGGCCAAAAACATTCAGTACTTC. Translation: CASSSVPSSLAKNIQYF.

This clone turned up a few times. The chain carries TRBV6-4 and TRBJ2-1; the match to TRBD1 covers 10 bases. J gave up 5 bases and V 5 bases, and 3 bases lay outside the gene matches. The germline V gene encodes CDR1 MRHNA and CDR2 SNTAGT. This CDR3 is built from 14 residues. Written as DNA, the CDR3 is TGTGCCAGCAGTCGACAGGGGGCTAACAATGAGCAGTTCTTC. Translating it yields CASSRQGANNEQFF.